What follows describes a single T cell receptor (beta chain). What it binds is unknown. Nominally healthy donors were sampled, though unrecorded immune exposures were likely. The data were taken from a study of cytomegalovirus exposure and HLA in healthy donors. The study's findings and limits: Common viral pathogens seemed, in a later analysis, to connect with several of the most significant clusters.

V shed 3 bases and J 2 bases; nucleotides not matched to a gene: 6. The CDR3 is made up of 17 amino acids. Looked up from germline, CDR1 is SEHNR and CDR2 is FQNEAQ (reference sequence). PCR involved 60 Vbeta and 13 Jbeta primers. Assay used: immunoSEQ multiplex PCR; TCRdb lists only in-frame clones, some missing. The sample records 140,000 or so clones, 80% to 85% being singletons. The sequencing input was PBMCs. This receptor was identified in a female donor in good health and CMV-seronegative. The V and J genes are TRBV7-9 and TRBJ2-5, with 13 nucleotides matching TRBD2. In DNA form, the CDR3 reads TGTGCCAGCAGCTTGCAGACTAGCGGGGGGAAACAAGAGACCCAGTACTTC. This sequence encodes CASSLQTSGGKQETQYF.